The 20 T cell receptor beta chains given below trace back to one sample, sequenced in a study of blood T cell repertoires in COVID-19. Sequencing was performed with immunoSEQ multiplex PCR; in TCRdb, only in-frame clones are kept and a portion is missing. The table shows more than 85,000 clones, with around 80% occurring only once. The sample taken for sequencing was peripheral blood. The receptors here all came from a woman aged 80 or over with active or convalescent COVID-19.

The chain links TRBV10-3 to TRBJ2-1; TRBD2 aligns across 9 bases. The CDR3 sequence is 15 residues long. With 2 bases clipped from V and 7 bases from J, the junction kept 6 bases outside the gene matches. Germline CDR1 and CDR2: ENHRY and SYGVKD. The CDR3 region has the DNA TGTGCCATCAGTGAGGCGGGAGGGCCGGGTAATGAGCAGTTCTTC. Its protein is CAISEAGGPGNEQFF.

This chain links TRBV7-3 with TRBJ2-2; 12 positions match TRBD2. The junction had 6 bases not matched to a gene; V was cut back by 5 bases and J by 2 bases. The CDR3 runs to 17 residues. Germline V gene data show CDR1 as SGHTA and CDR2 as FQGTGA. CDR3 in amino acids: CASSPTSGSVNTGELFF. In DNA form, the CDR3 reads TGTGCCAGCAGCCCGACTAGCGGGAGCGTCAACACCGGGGAGCTGTTTTTT.

This clone was seen a few times. J is TRBJ2-3 and V is TRBV6-5, with TRBD1 as a possible D gene (6 bases). Looked up from germline, CDR1 is MNHEY and CDR2 is SVGAGI. CDR3 size: 15 residues. Trimming removed 2 bases from V and 3 bases from J, with 12 bases in between. In DNA form, the CDR3 reads TGTGCCAGCAGTTACCGGAACAGGGCAACAGATACGCAGTATTTT. Translation gives CASSYRNRATDTQYF.

V and J are TRBV24-1 and TRBJ1-1; weak D call: TRBD1 (6 bases). Germline V gene lookup returns CDR1 KGHDR and CDR2 SFDVKD. CDR3 length: 13 residues. Trimming removed 5 bases from V and 4 bases from J, with 10 bases in between. The CDR3 loop reads CATSVQGTTEAFF. The CDR3 DNA sequence: TGTGCCACCAGTGTACAGGGCACCACTGAAGCTTTCTTT.

The CDR3 reads CASSVGSGNTEAFF. The CDR3 DNA reads as TGTGCCAGCAGCGTAGGATCCGGGAACACTGAAGCTTTCTTT. The rearrangement links TRBV9 to TRBJ1-1; D is undetermined. The V end lost 0 bases, the J end lost 1 base, and 7 bases lay between the germline ends. Germline V gives CDR1 SGDLS, CDR2 YYNGEE. This CDR3 comprises 14 residues.

This clone showed up just once. This rearrangement joins TRBV6-1 to TRBJ1-5, with D unresolved. V was shortened by 1 base and J by 5 bases, with 12 bases between the two germline ends. There are 15 residues in the CDR3. From germline, CDR1 is MNHNS and CDR2 SASEGT. Here the CDR3 DNA reads TGTGCCAGCAGTGAAGTCGGGGTTCGGTATCAGCCCCAGCATTTT. It yields the protein CASSEVGVRYQPQHF.

The V and J genes are TRBV27 and TRBJ2-1; D perhaps matches TRBD1 (6 bases). The V and J ends lost 6 bases and 4 bases respectively, with 16 bases between them. This CDR3 has 15 amino acids. Per the germline V gene, CDR1 is MNHEY and CDR2 is SMNVEV (reference sequence). The CDR3 DNA follows: TGTGCCAGCAGAGCTCCCGGGACACGTTACAATGAGCAGTTCTTC. This gives the protein CASRAPGTRYNEQFF.

The gene calls are TRBV2 and TRBJ2-7, with 13 nucleotides matching TRBD2. This CDR3 is 17 amino acids long. The V gene's germline CDR1 is SNHLY and CDR2 FYNNEI. Trimming took 7 bases from V and 0 from J; bases not matched to a gene: 9. The CDR3 region has the DNA TGTGCCAGCACCTGGACTAGCGGGAGTAATCCCTCCTACGAGCAGTACTTC. Protein: CASTWTSGSNPSYEQYF. Full variable domain (outside the CDR3, taken from reference TRBV2 and TRBJ2-7): EPEVTQTPSHQVTQMGQEVILRCVPISNHLYFYWYRQILGQKVEFLVSFYNNEISEKSEIFDDQFSVERPDGSNFTLKIRSTKLEDSAMYFCASTWTSGSNPSYEQYFGPGTRLTVT.

This chain connects TRBV19 to TRBJ2-6; 13 bases match TRBD2. J gave up 2 bases and V 5 bases, and 15 bases lay outside the gene matches. The CDR3 sequence is 21 residues long. CDR1 is LNHDA, CDR2 SQIVND, per germline (reference sequence). This CDR3 is CASSFRLAGGPLVTGANVLTF. In DNA, the CDR3 is TGTGCCAGTAGTTTCCGACTAGCGGGAGGCCCGCTAGTAACTGGGGCCAACGTCCTGACTTTC.

This clone was seen more than once but under ten times. The chain couples TRBV27 to TRBJ2-1, with 8 bases lining up with TRBD2. The CDR3 loop spans 13 amino acids. J gave up 9 bases and V 2 bases, and 3 bases lay outside the gene matches. The germline V gene has CDR1 MNHEY and CDR2 SMNVEV (reference sequence). Here the CDR3 reads CASSLSGRGEQFF. CDR3 DNA sequence: TGTGCCAGCAGTTTAAGCGGGAGAGGTGAGCAGTTCTTC.

The chain uses TRBV7-9 and TRBJ1-3; a possible D gene is TRBD1 (6 bases). There are 17 residues in the CDR3. Germline V lookup: CDR1 SEHNR, CDR2 FQNEAQ (reference sequence). The ends were cut back, 5 bases at V and 2 bases at J, with 19 bases in the middle. The CDR3 sequence: CASSQGRGKLAGNTIYF. The CDR3 coding sequence is TGTGCCAGCAGCCAGGGGAGAGGGAAACTGGCTGGAAACACCATATATTTT.

This chain joins TRBV5-4 and TRBJ2-5, with 13 bases that match TRBD2. In germline, CDR1 is SGHNT, CDR2 YYREEE (reference sequence). The CDR3 is made up of 16 amino acids. The trim removed 0 bases at V and 5 bases at J, leaving 4 bases unmatched. The CDR3 coding sequence is TGTGCCAGCAGCTTGGGACTAGCGGGAGGAGGGGAGACCCAGTACTTC. Translated: CASSLGLAGGGETQYF.

The chain couples TRBV5-4 to TRBJ2-2, with 9 nucleotides matching TRBD1. The CDR3 covers 15 residues. Germline loops: CDR1 SGHNT, CDR2 YYREEE (reference sequence). The junction had 5 bases not matched to a gene; V was cut back by 1 base and J by 7 bases. The CDR3: CASSLTGGAIGELFF. CDR3 DNA: TGTGCCAGCAGCTTGACAGGGGGCGCGATCGGGGAGCTGTTTTTT.

In this sample, this clone turned up once. The rearrangement joins TRBV11-2 to TRBJ2-2; D perhaps matches TRBD1 (5 bases). V was pared by 5 bases and J by 6 bases, with 13 bases between. The CDR3 extends over 14 amino acids. The germline V gene encodes CDR1 SGHAT and CDR2 FQNNGV. CDR3 region: CASSQQGIAGELFF. Written as DNA, the CDR3 is TGTGCCAGCAGCCAGCAGGGCATCGCCGGGGAGCTGTTTTTT.

V and J are TRBV5-1 and TRBJ2-6; tentative D call: TRBD2 (5 bases). The germline V gene has CDR1 SGHRS and CDR2 YFSETQ. The CDR3 has 19 amino acids. Deletions cut 4 bases from V and 0 bases from J, with 20 bases between. The DNA of the CDR3 is TGCGCCAGCAGCCATGCACGCGGGCTGTCAAGCTCTGGGGCCAACGTCCTGACTTTC. Translation: CASSHARGLSSSGANVLTF.

This clone has at least ten counts. V gene TRBV27 combines with J gene TRBJ2-1; D is undetermined. CDR1 is MNHEY and CDR2 is SMNVEV in the germline V gene (reference sequence). V gave up 0 bases and J gave up 3 bases, with 3 bases separating them. This CDR3 spans 13 amino acids. CDR3 sequence: CASSLSHYNEQFF. The CDR3 bases are TGTGCCAGCAGTTTATCCCACTACAATGAGCAGTTCTTC.

The chain employs TRBV2 and TRBJ1-1; TRBD1 matches at 7 bases. J gave up 4 bases and V 2 bases, and 4 bases lay outside the gene matches. The CDR3 runs 14 residues. Germline assignment: CDR1 SNHLY and CDR2 FYNNEI. CDR3 protein: CASSEQGVATEAFF. In nucleotides, the CDR3 is TGTGCCAGCAGTGAACAGGGGGTCGCCACTGAAGCTTTCTTT.

Points on this clone: The junction departs from germline at one end; a sequencing error may be responsible. The chain employs TRBV7-7 and TRBJ2-5; 7 bases align to TRBD2. Germline V gene lookup returns CDR1 SSHAT and CDR2 FNYEAQ (reference sequence). The CDR3 is made up of 13 amino acids. The CDR3 DNA sequence: TGTGCTAGCAGCCCCATTAGCGGGGAGACCCAGTACTTC. Amino acids: CASSPISGETQYF.

The chain links TRBV7-3 to TRBJ2-7, with D uncertain. The CDR3 length is 12 residues. Germline V gives CDR1 SGHTA, CDR2 FQGTGA. With 3 bases removed from V and 6 bases from J, the gap between germline ends came to 9 bases. In nucleotides, the CDR3 is TGTGCCAGCAGCTTTGGTCCGGGCGAGCAGTACTTC. Its protein is CASSFGPGEQYF.

This clone was detected a few times. The chain uses TRBV7-2 and TRBJ2-5, with 9 bases lining up with TRBD1. V was pared by 5 bases and J by 4 bases, with 11 bases of the junction left unmatched. The germline V gene has CDR1 SGHTA and CDR2 FQGNSA. The CDR3 spans 16 residues. The CDR3 DNA reads as TGTGCCAGCAGCCCTAACGGACAGGGGAGAGGAGAGACCCAGTACTTC. Translating gives CASSPNGQGRGETQYF.